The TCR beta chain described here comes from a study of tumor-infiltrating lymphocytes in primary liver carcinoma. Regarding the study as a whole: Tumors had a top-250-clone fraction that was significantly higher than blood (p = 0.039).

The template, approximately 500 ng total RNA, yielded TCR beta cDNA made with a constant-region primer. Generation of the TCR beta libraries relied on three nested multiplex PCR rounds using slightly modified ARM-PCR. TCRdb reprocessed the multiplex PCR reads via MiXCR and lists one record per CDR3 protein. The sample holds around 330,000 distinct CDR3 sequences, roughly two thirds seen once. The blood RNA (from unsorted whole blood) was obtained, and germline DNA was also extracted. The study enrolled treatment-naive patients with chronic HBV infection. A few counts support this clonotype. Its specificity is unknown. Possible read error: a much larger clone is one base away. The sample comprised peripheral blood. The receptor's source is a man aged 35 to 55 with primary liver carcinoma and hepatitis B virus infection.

The CDR3 region has the DNA TGTGTCAGCAGGACCGGGACAGGCGCCCGGGGAAATTCACCCCTCCACTTT. Residues: CVSRTGTGARGNSPLHF. This chain connects TRBV6-6 to TRBJ1-6, with TRBD1 matching over 8 bases. Germline CDR1 and CDR2: MNHNY and SVGAGI (reference sequence). This CDR3 contains 17 residues.